This entry features one TCR beta chain sequence. The method was immunoSEQ multiplex PCR; TCRdb's version includes in-frame clones alone and lacks a portion of them. Seen here are roughly 68,000 clones, around 95% observed once, and the top ten hold roughly 4%. The CDR3 covers 12 residues. Trimming left V 10 bases short and J 1 base short, with 10 bases between. Germline CDR1 is LNHDA and CDR2 is SQIVND (reference sequence). Material: PBMCs. The source of this sequence is a man aged 35 to 55 with rheumatoid arthritis. The V and J genes are TRBV19 and TRBJ1-1, with D unresolved. The CDR3 loop is CATNHGNTEAFF. The DNA for the CDR3 is TGTGCCACCAACCACGGGAACACTGAAGCTTTCTTT.